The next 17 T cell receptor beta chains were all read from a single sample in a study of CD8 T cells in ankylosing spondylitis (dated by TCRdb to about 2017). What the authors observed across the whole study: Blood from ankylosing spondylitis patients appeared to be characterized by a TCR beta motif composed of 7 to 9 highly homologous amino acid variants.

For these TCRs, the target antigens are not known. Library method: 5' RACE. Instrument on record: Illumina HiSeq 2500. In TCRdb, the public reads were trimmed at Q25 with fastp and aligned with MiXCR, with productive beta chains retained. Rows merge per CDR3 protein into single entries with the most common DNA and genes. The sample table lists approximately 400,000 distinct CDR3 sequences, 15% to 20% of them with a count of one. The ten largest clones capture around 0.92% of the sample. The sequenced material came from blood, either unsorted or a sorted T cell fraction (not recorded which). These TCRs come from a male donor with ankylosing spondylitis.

In nucleotides, the CDR3 is TGCAGTGCTCGGACAGTGAAGGCCCGAGAGACCCAGTACTTC. This gives the protein CSARTVKARETQYF. The chain is built from TRBV20-1 and TRBJ2-5; D is possibly TRBD1 (6 bases). This CDR3 has 14 amino acids. V shed 5 bases and J shed 4 bases, with 17 bases lying between them. Germline assignment: CDR1 DFQATT and CDR2 SNEGSKA (reference sequence).

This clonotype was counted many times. Here the CDR3 reads CSVGGLAGVWGGYNEQFF. CDR3 bases: TGCAGCGTTGGAGGACTAGCGGGAGTTTGGGGGGGGTACAATGAGCAGTTCTTC. The rearrangement links TRBV29-1 to TRBJ2-1, with 13 bases lining up with TRBD2. Germline values: CDR1 SQVTM, CDR2 ANQGSEA. CDR3 size: 18 residues. The J segment lost 4 bases and the V segment lost 4 bases, leaving 13 bases of the junction unmatched.

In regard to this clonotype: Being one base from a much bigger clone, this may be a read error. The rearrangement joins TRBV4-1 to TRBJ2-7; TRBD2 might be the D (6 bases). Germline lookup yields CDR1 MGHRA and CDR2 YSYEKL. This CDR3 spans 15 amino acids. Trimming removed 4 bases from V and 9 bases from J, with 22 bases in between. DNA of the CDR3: TGCGCCAGCAGCCTGGTTCCCCTAGGGACTTTCGGGCAGTACTTC. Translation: CASSLVPLGTFGQYF.

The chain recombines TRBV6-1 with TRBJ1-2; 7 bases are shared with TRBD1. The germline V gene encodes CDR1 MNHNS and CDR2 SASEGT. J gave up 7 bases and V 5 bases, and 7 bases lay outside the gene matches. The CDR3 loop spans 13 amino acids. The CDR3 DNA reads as TGTGCCAGCAGTCGTGACAGGGTCGGTGGCTACACCTTC. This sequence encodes CASSRDRVGGYTF.

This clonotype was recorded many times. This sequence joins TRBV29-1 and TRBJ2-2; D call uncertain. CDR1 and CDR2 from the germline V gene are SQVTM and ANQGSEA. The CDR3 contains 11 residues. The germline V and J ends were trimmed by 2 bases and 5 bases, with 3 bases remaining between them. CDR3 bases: TGCAGCGTTGAATGGACCGGGGAGCTGTTTTTT. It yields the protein CSVEWTGELFF.

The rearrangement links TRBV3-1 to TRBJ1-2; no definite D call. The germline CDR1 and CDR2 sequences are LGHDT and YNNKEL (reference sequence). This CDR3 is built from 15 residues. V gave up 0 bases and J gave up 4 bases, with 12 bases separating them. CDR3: CASSQDYPRGYGYTF. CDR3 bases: TGTGCCAGCAGCCAAGACTACCCGCGGGGCTATGGCTACACCTTC.

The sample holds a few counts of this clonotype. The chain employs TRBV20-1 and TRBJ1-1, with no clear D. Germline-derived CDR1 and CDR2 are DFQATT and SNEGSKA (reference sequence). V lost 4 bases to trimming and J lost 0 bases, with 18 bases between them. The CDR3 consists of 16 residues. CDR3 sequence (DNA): TGCAGTGCTACACCGTACCGTGGGAGGGTGAACACTGAAGCTTTCTTT. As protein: CSATPYRGRVNTEAFF.

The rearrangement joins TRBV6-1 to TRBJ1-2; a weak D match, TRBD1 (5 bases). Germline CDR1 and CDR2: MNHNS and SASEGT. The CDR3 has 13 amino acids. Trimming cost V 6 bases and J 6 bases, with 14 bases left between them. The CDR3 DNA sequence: TGTGCCAGCAGATCCGGGACTGGGCATGGCTACACCTTC. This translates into CASRSGTGHGYTF.

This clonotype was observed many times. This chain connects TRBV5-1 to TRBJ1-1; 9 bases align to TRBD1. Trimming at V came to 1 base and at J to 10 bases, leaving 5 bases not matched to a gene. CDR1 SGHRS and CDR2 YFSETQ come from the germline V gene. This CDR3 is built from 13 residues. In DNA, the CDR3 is TGCGCCAGCAGCTTGACAGGGGGCTACAGAGCTTTCTTT. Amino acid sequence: CASSLTGGYRAFF.

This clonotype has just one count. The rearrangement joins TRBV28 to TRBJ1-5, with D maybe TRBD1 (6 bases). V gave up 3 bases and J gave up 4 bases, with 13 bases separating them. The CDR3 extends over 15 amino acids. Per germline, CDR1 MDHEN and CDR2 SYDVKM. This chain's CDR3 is CASSLAAGANQPQHF. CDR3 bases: TGTGCCAGCAGTTTGGCGGCAGGGGCAAATCAGCCCCAGCATTTT.

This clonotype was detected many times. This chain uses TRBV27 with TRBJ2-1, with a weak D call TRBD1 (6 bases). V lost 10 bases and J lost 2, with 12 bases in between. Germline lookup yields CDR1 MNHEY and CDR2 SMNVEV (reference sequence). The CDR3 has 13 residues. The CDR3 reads CATRQDTYNEQFF. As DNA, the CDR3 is TGTGCCACACGACAGGACACCTACAATGAGCAGTTCTTC.

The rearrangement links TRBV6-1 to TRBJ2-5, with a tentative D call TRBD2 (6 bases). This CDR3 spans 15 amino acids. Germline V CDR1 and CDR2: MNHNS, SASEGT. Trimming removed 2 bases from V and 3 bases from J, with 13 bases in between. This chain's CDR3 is CASSERSAGKETQYF. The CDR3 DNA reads TGTGCCAGCAGTGAACGGTCGGCGGGAAAAGAGACCCAGTACTTC.

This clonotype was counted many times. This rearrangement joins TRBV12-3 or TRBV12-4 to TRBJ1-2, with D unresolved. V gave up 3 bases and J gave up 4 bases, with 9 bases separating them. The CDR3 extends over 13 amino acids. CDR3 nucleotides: TGTGCCAGCAGTTTCGGGCGGGGCTATGGCTACACCTTC. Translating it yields CASSFGRGYGYTF.

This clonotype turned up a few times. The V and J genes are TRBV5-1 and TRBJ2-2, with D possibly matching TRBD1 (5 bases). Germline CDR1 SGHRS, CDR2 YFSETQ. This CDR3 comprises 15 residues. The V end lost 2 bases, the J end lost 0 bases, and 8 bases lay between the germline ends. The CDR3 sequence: CASSFQGPNTGELFF. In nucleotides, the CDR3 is TGCGCCAGCAGCTTTCAGGGCCCGAACACCGGGGAGCTGTTTTTT.

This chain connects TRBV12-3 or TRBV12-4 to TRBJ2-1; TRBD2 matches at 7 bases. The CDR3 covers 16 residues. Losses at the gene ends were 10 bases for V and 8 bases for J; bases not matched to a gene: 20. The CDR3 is CATNTGAGRVPDEQFF. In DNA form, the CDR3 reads TGTGCCACCAATACCGGGGCAGGGAGGGTTCCCGATGAGCAGTTCTTC.

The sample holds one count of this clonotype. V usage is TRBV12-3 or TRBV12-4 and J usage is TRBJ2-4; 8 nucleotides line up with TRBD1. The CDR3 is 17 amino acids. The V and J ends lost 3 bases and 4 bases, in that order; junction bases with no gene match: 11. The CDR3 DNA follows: TGTGCCAGCAGTTTCGGGACAGGTTTACGAGCAAAAAACATTCAGTACTTC. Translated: CASSFGTGLRAKNIQYF.

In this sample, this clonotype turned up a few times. Here the CDR3 DNA reads TGTGCCAGCAGTTACTCGGGGTACAATGAGCAGTTCTTC. This translates into CASSYSGYNEQFF. The rearrangement joins TRBV6-2 or TRBV6-3 to TRBJ2-1; D is unresolved. The germline V and J ends were trimmed by 0 bases and 4 bases, with 4 bases remaining between them. The germline V gene encodes CDR1 MNHEY and CDR2 SVGEGT. CDR3 size: 13 residues.